A selection of T cell receptor beta chains follows, all from one sample in a study of type 1 and type 2 diabetes patients. Using its own MiXCR run on the multiplex PCR reads, TCRdb lists one record per CDR3 protein. The table lists 280,000 or so distinct CDR3 sequences, 45% to 60% of them singletons. The specimen was peripheral blood mononuclear cells (PBMCs). The source of these receptors is a man aged 18 to 35 with type 2 diabetes. Both conserved end residues are trimmed from each CDR3.

V: TRBV29-1
length: 11
CDR3: SDGQGGDTEAF

V: TRBV12-3/TRBV12-4
length: 12
CDR3: ASSRLDGNQPQH

V: TRBV20-1
length: 18
CDR3: SARGPRRLAGNPKNHEQY

V: TRBV19
length: 12
CDR3: ASSIPGGNQPQH

V: TRBV9
length: 14
CDR3: ASSVDEGDLTDTQY

V: TRBV29-1
length: 14
CDR3: SVQGELAGDPNEQF

V: TRBV15
length: 12
CDR3: ATSRRGWGEKLF

V: TRBV28
length: 12
CDR3: ASSTGFGNQPQH

V: TRBV12-3/TRBV12-4
length: 11
CDR3: ASSPPRVTEAF

V: TRBV20-1
length: 11
CDR3: SAQENSKNIQY

V: TRBV7-2
length: 12
CDR3: ASSFYGRTDEQC

V: TRBV20-1
length: 14
CDR3: SARAGSSIAKNIQY

V: TRBV11-2
length: 13
CDR3: ASSLEPGTTGGYT

V: TRBV20-1
length: 13
CDR3: SARSSSGRAGEQY

V: TRBV12-3/TRBV12-4
length: 12
CDR3: ASSLGVTNYGYT

V: TRBV10-2
length: 14
CDR3: ASSEPGRANSYEQY

V: TRBV11-3
length: 12
CDR3: ASSPRQGAETQY

V: TRBV4-1
length: 11
CDR3: ASSGTGNGKLF

V: TRBV30
length: 14
CDR3: AWRGFGQGTDQPQH

V: TRBV7-2
length: 13
CDR3: ASSGTENRADTQY

V: TRBV25-1
length: 17
CDR3: ASSDNEQYFGPGTGELF

V: TRBV6-5
length: 9
CDR3: APGSNTEAF

V: TRBV27
length: 13
CDR3: ASSLLLAGDNEQF

V: TRBV4-3
length: 14
CDR3: ASSHQRGATYNEQF

V: TRBV7-2
length: 11
CDR3: ASSPGLQKALH

V: TRBV2
length: 9
CDR3: ASSDQSAQY

V: TRBV10-3
length: 15
CDR3: AISERQGLTPNNEQF

V: TRBV7-3
length: 11
CDR3: ASSYTQGNEAF

V: TRBV7-2
length: 15
CDR3: ASSVRDGSSYNSPLH

V: TRBV7-6
length: 11
CDR3: ASSLGSTYEQY

V: TRBV4-1
length: 14
CDR3: ASSQDKRGFNYGYT

V: TRBV7-9
length: 15
CDR3: ASSLAADGLSRSPLH

V: TRBV12-3/TRBV12-4
length: 11
CDR3: ASRMDGYNEQF

V: TRBV7-2
length: 16
CDR3: ASSFPRTGRGPYNEQF

V: TRBV7-9
length: 11
CDR3: ASSTGQYNEQF

V: TRBV9
length: 12
CDR3: ASSVGTGDHEQY

V: TRBV7-2
length: 13
CDR3: ASSLSGLAIGELF

V: TRBV19
length: 14
CDR3: ASSIGAGANTGELF

V: TRBV6-2/TRBV6-3
length: 11
CDR3: ASRGGLNYEQY

V: TRBV15
length: 14
CDR3: ATSSPGQGLGTEAF

V: TRBV7-6
length: 17
CDR3: ASSSTSTIYRLANYGYT

V: TRBV7-3
length: 11
CDR3: ASSPWAGKEQY

V: TRBV29-1
length: 11
CDR3: SVVETGVGEQY

V: TRBV6-5
length: 11
CDR3: ASSPWDAETQY

V: TRBV20-1
length: 13
CDR3: SARRLPTNTGELF

V: TRBV13
length: 10
CDR3: ASSPRVGEQY

V: TRBV27
length: 14
CDR3: ASSTTGPIRTDTQY

V: TRBV29-1
length: 11
CDR3: SVDGSPSYGYT

V: TRBV9
length: 12
CDR3: ASSVGQGNYEQY

V: TRBV20-1
length: 12
CDR3: SARAAGTLHEQY

V: TRBV9
length: 10
CDR3: ASSEGAHGYT

V: TRBV7-9
length: 12
CDR3: ASSPRVSVYEQY

V: TRBV20-1
length: 13
CDR3: SASPLAGAGDTQY

V: TRBV12-3/TRBV12-4
length: 10
CDR3: ASSVAGGQAF

V: TRBV6-1
length: 14
CDR3: ASSRATGAGANVLT

V: TRBV11-3
length: 13
CDR3: ASSLGLAGNDEQF

V: TRBV19
length: 12
CDR3: ASSWNRANYGYT

V: TRBV19
length: 13
CDR3: ASNKQAIEAWGYT

V: TRBV19
length: 12
CDR3: ASTRGTGGDTQY

V: TRBV5-1
length: 15
CDR3: ASSSTRGQGGADTQY